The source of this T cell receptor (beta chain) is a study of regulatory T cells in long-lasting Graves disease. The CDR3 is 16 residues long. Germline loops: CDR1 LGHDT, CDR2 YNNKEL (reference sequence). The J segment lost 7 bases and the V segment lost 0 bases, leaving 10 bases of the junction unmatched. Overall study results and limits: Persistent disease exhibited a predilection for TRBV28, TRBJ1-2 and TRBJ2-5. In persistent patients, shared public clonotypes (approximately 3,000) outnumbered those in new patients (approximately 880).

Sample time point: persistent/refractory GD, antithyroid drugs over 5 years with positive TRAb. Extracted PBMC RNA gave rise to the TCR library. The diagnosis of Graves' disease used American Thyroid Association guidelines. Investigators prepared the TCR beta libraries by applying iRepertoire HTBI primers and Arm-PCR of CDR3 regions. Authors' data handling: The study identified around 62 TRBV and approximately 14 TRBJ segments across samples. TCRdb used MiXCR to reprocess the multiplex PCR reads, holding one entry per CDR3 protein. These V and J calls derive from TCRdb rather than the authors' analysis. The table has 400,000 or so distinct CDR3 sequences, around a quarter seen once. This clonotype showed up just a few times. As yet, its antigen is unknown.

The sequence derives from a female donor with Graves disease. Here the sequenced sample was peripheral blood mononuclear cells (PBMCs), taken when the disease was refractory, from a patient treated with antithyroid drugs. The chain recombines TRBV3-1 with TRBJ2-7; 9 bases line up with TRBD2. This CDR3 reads CASSQDLGSGSGEQYF. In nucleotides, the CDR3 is TGTGCCAGCAGCCAAGACCTGGGTAGCGGGAGCGGTGAGCAGTACTTC.